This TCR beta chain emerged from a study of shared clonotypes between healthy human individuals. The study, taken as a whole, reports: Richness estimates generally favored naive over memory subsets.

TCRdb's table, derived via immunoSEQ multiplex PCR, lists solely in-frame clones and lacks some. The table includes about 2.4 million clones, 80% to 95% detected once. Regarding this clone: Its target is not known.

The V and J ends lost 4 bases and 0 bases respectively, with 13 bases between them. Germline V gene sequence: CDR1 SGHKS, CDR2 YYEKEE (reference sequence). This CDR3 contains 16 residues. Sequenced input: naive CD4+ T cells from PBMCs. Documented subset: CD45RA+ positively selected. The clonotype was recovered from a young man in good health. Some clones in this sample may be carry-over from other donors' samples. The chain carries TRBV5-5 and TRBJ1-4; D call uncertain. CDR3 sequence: CASSLASGPTNEKLFF. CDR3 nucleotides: TGTGCCAGCAGCCTAGCATCCGGGCCAACTAATGAAAAACTGTTTTTT.